This entry concerns a single T cell receptor beta chain. Via MiXCR, TCRdb re-called the 5' RACE reads, giving one row per CDR3 protein. The sample lists some 440,000 distinct CDR3 sequences, about 24% seen once, with over 2.5% in the top ten. CDR1 is SEHNR and CDR2 is FQNEAQ in the germline V gene (reference sequence). The CDR3 length is 15 residues. The V gene lost 2 bases and the J gene lost 1 base, with 11 bases spanning the gap. The sample belongs to a study of identical twins. These data also featured in a second study, about T cells expressing NK-cell markers.

The sequencing input was CD4+ T cells sorted from blood. The chain uses TRBV7-9 and TRBJ1-1; D is unclear. This TCR came from a woman aged 18-35 years in good health. The chain's CDR3 is CASSLSGYRNTEAFF. The CDR3, as DNA: TGTGCCAGCAGCTTATCGGGGTACAGGAACACTGAAGCTTTCTTT.